These 8 T cell receptor beta chains share one sample of origin, sequenced in a study of cytomegalovirus exposure and HLA in healthy donors. 13 Jbeta primers and 60 Vbeta primers were used for the PCR. Method: immunoSEQ multiplex PCR; TCRdb's copy keeps in-frame clones and lacks some. This table has about 150,000 clones, over 80% appearing once. Sequencing was carried out using PBMCs. The receptors come from a man aged 40-49 years in good health and CMV-seronegative.

The chain combines TRBV6-1 with TRBJ2-5; the D gene is possibly TRBD2 (6 bases). The last part of the DNA fits TRBJ2-7 better; the J call may be wrong. Germline V gene data show CDR1 as MNHNS and CDR2 as SASEGT. CDR3 length equals 14 residues. The CDR3 loop reads CASSESGGSYEQYF. The CDR3 nucleotides read TGTGCCAGCAGTGAATCTGGGGGGTCCTACGAGCAGTACTTC.

The chain couples TRBV2 to TRBJ2-1; 9 bases align to TRBD1. The germline CDR1 and CDR2 sequences are SNHLY and FYNNEI. V lost 2 bases, J lost 7 bases, and 6 bases stayed unmatched. CDR3 length: 15 residues. The CDR3 region has the DNA TGTGCCAGCAGTGAAAGGACAGGGGTTTTTAATGAGCAGTTCTTC. Protein: CASSERTGVFNEQFF.

The chain couples TRBV2 to TRBJ2-7; TRBD1 agrees at 9 bases. Trimming cost V 5 bases and J 1 base; bases outside gene matches: 3. Germline V gene sequence: CDR1 SNHLY, CDR2 FYNNEI. The CDR3 extends over 14 amino acids. The CDR3 sequence is CASSRDRGSYEQYF. In nucleotides, the CDR3 is TGTGCCAGCAGTCGAGACAGGGGGTCCTACGAGCAGTACTTC.

The chain has TRBV7-8 and TRBJ1-3, with D possibly being TRBD1 (5 bases). The CDR3 runs 17 residues. V dropped 4 bases and J dropped 4 bases, with 20 bases sitting between them. Per the germline V gene, CDR1 is SGHVS and CDR2 is FQNEAQ. CDR3 residues: CASSSSPWGVVGNTIYF. The CDR3 coding sequence is TGTGCCAGCAGCTCCTCCCCTTGGGGCGTTGTGGGAAACACCATATATTTT.

The V gene is TRBV19, the J gene TRBJ2-1, with 7 nucleotides matching TRBD1. CDR1 is LNHDA and CDR2 is SQIVND in the germline V gene (reference sequence). The CDR3 length is 16 residues. V lost 2 bases, J lost 4 bases, and 8 bases stayed unmatched. The CDR3 DNA is TGTGCCAGTAGTATACAAATAGGGGGCGGTTACAATGAGCAGTTCTTC. Translated, it gives CASSIQIGGGYNEQFF.

The chain uses TRBV7-9 and TRBJ1-6, with D possibly being TRBD1 (6 bases). The V end lost 1 base, the J end lost 9 bases, and 7 bases lay between the germline ends. The length of the CDR3 is 13 residues. Germline V gives CDR1 SEHNR, CDR2 FQNEAQ (reference sequence). CDR3 in DNA: TGTGCCAGCAGCTTAGAAGGGGGTTCACCCCTCCACTTT. As protein: CASSLEGGSPLHF.

J is TRBJ2-7 and V is TRBV28; 8 nucleotides match TRBD1. The CDR3 is made up of 15 amino acids. Germline V lookup: CDR1 MDHEN, CDR2 SYDVKM. The junction had 10 bases not matched to a gene; V was cut back by 3 bases and J by 6 bases. CDR3 DNA: TGTGCCAGCAGTTTGGAGGGCAGGGGGCAGGGCGAGCAGTACTTC. This translates into CASSLEGRGQGEQYF. Combining the CDR3 with reference TRBV28 and TRBJ2-7 gives the whole variable domain DVKVTQSSRYLVKRTGEKVFLECVQDMDHENMFWYRQDPGLGLRLIYFSYDVKMKEKGDIPEGYSVSREKKERFSLILESASTNQTSMYLCASSLEGRGQGEQYFGPGTRLTVT.

With regard to this clone: The junction differs from germline at one of its ends, possibly a read error. The rearrangement uses TRBV7-9 and TRBJ1-1; D gene unclear. Germline V lookup: CDR1 SEHNR, CDR2 FQNEAQ (reference sequence). The CDR3 runs 12 residues. The CDR3 region is CSSSLFGTEAFF. The DNA of the CDR3 is TGTTCCAGCAGCCTGTTCGGCACTGAAGCTTTCTTT.